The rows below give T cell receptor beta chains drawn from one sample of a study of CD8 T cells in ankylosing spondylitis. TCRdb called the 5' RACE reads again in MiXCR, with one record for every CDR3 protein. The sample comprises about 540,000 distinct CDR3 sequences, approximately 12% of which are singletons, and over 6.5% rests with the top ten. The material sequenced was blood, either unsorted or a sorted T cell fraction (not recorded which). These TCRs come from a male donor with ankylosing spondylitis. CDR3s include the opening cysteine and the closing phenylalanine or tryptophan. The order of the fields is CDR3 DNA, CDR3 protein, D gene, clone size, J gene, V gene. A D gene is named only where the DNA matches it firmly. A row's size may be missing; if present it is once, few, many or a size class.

TGTGCCAGCGGGGGGACAGGGTGGGAAGCTTTCTTT | CASGGTGWEAFF | TRBD1 | few | TRBJ1-1 | TRBV11-2
TGTGCCAGCAGCCTTATGAGCTCTGGGGCCAACGTCCTGACTTTC | CASSLMSSGANVLTF | . | . | TRBJ2-6 | TRBV7-9
TGTGCCAGCACCGGGGGAAACACCGGGGAGCTGTTTTTT | CASTGGNTGELFF | . | few | TRBJ2-2 | TRBV7-9
TGTGCCAGCACCTTCCGCGGGATAAACACTGAAGCTTTCTTT | CASTFRGINTEAFF | . | . | TRBJ1-1 | TRBV13
TGCAGCGTTGCACGGACAGGGGTTACCATACAAGAGACCCAGTACTTC | CSVARTGVTIQETQYF | TRBD1 | many | TRBJ2-5 | TRBV29-1
TGTGCCAGCAGCCAACAGGGACTAGCGGGAGGCAAATCCTACGAGCAGTACTTC | CASSQQGLAGGKSYEQYF | TRBD2 | . | TRBJ2-7 | TRBV3-1
TGTGCCACCAGTGACCGGTCTAGCGGTACAGCCCAGTACTTC | CATSDRSSGTAQYF | TRBD2 | . | TRBJ2-5 | TRBV24-1
TGTGCCAGCAGTTACCCACTTTCTTCGAACACCGGGGAGCTGTTTTTT | CASSYPLSSNTGELFF | . | many | TRBJ2-2 | TRBV6-2/TRBV6-3
TGCAGCGTTGCTGGGGGCGCGACAACGGAGACCCAGTACTTC | CSVAGGATTETQYF | . | . | TRBJ2-5 | TRBV29-1
TGTGCCAGCAGTTTACGGCTGACTAGCGCCACGTACGAGCAGTACTTC | CASSLRLTSATYEQYF | TRBD2 | few | TRBJ2-7 | TRBV12-3/TRBV12-4
TGCGCCAGCAGCTCCGAAACGGGCGGCACTGAAGCTTTCTTT | CASSSETGGTEAFF | . | many | TRBJ1-1 | TRBV5-1
TGTGCCAGCAGCGGGCTGACAGGGGATGAAGCTTTCTTT | CASSGLTGDEAFF | TRBD1 | many | TRBJ1-1 | TRBV9
TGTGCCACCAGCACATCCACTAGTTTCAAAAACATTCAGTACTTC | CATSTSTSFKNIQYF | . | many | TRBJ2-4 | TRBV15
TGTGCCAGCAGATTCCGGGCGGGTGGCGACAATGAGCAGTTCTTC | CASRFRAGGDNEQFF | . | . | TRBJ2-1 | TRBV12-3/TRBV12-4
TGTGCCAGCAGTTTTTGGACAGGGGGGGGCACTGAAGCTTTCTTT | CASSFWTGGGTEAFF | TRBD1 | . | TRBJ1-1 | TRBV28
TGTGCCAGTCTGCACCGACAGGGCCACACAGATACGCAGTATTTT | CASLHRQGHTDTQYF | . | . | TRBJ2-3 | TRBV21-1
TGTGCCTGGATAGCGGGGTACAATGAGCAGTTCTTC | CAWIAGYNEQFF | TRBD2 | few | TRBJ2-1 | TRBV30
TGCGCCAGCAGCCCCCTAGCGGGGGACTCCTACGAGCAGTACTTC | CASSPLAGDSYEQYF | TRBD2 | few | TRBJ2-7 | TRBV5-1